The rows below give T cell receptor beta chains drawn from one sample of a study of early stage breast cancer tumors. Only in-frame clones appear in the TCRdb table, and some are missing; sequencing was by immunoSEQ multiplex PCR. This table holds 50,000 to 65,000 clones, about 83% found once. Material for sequencing was blood. Receptors originate from a person aged 30-39 years with breast cancer. Each CDR3 is given with its conserved first and last residue. Each record gives: D gene, clone size, J gene, V gene, CDR3 DNA, CDR3 protein. A D gene is named only where the DNA matches it firmly. The size entry is marked missing in some rows and otherwise reads once, few, many or a size class.

NA,NA,TRBJ2-1,TRBV6-5,TGTGCCACCGAGGGGAAACGGAGGCAGTTCTTC,CATEGKRRQFF
TRBD1,NA,TRBJ1-1,TRBV5-6,TGTGCCAGCAGCGGCGGGACAGCTCTATCTTCGTCCATGAACACTGAAGCTTTCTTT,CASSGGTALSSSMNTEAFF
NA,NA,TRBJ2-5,TRBV6-6,TGTGCCAGCAGGCTGGACCGGTTCCAAGAGACCCAGTACTTC,CASRLDRFQETQYF
NA,NA,TRBJ1-1,TRBV9,TGTGCCAGCAGCCCCACGGGAGACTACAGGGTTCGCACTGAAGCTTTCTTT,CASSPTGDYRVRTEAFF
NA,few,TRBJ2-2,TRBV10-1,TGCGCCAGCAGGGCGAGATCTGGCACCGGGGAGCTGTTTTTT,CASRARSGTGELFF
NA,few,TRBJ1-5,TRBV27,TGTGCCAGCAGTTACTATAGCAATCAGCCCCAGCATTTT,CASSYYSNQPQHF
NA,NA,TRBJ1-5,TRBV5-1,TGCGCCAGCAGCCTATATAGCAATCAGCCCCAGCATTTT,CASSLYSNQPQHF
TRBD2,NA,TRBJ2-7,TRBV30,TGTGCCTGGAGTCCTATAGCGGGAGTGAGTGAGCAGTACTTC,CAWSPIAGVSEQYF
NA,NA,TRBJ2-1,TRBV2,TGTGCCAGCAGTGTGTACAATGAGCAGTTCTTC,CASSVYNEQFF
NA,NA,TRBJ2-7,TRBV6-1,TGTGCCAGCAGGCCCCCGGGACTCCCCTACGAGCAGTACTTC,CASRPPGLPYEQYF
NA,few,TRBJ1-2,TRBV5-1,TGCGCCAGCAGCTACCAAACACAGGGAGCAACCTATGGCTACACCTTC,CASSYQTQGATYGYTF
NA,NA,TRBJ1-3,TRBV6-5,TGTGCCAGCAGCCCCTCCCCCTCTGGAAACACCATATATTTT,CASSPSPSGNTIYF
NA,NA,TRBJ1-5,TRBV10-2,TGCGCCAGCTCCCGACCAGCTGGGGGGCCCCAGCATTTT,CASSRPAGGPQHF
TRBD2,NA,TRBJ2-1,TRBV10-3,TGTGCCATCAGTAAAGAGGGGACTAGTCCCTACAATGAGCAGTTCTTC,CAISKEGTSPYNEQFF
TRBD1,few,TRBJ1-1,TRBV5-1,TGCGCCAGCAGCCAGGGACAGGGACTGAACACTGAAGCTTTCTTT,CASSQGQGLNTEAFF
TRBD2,NA,TRBJ2-1,TRBV11-3,TGTGCCAGCAGCTTAGCGGGAGGGAACTACAATGAGCAGTTCTTC,CASSLAGGNYNEQFF
NA,few,TRBJ1-2,TRBV5-1,TGCGCCAGCAGCTTGACCCCAGATGGCTACACCTTC,CASSLTPDGYTF
TRBD2,NA,TRBJ2-1,TRBV5-1,TGCGCCAGCAGCTTGGCCCCTAGCGGGAGTGATGAGCAGTTCTTC,CASSLAPSGSDEQFF
NA,NA,TRBJ1-1,TRBV19,TGTGCCAGTAGTATCGTAAGGGAGCGGGACACTGAAGCTTTCTTT,CASSIVRERDTEAFF
TRBD1,NA,TRBJ2-4,TRBV7-2,TGTGCCAGCAGCGCTGACAGGGTTCAGTACTTC,CASSADRVQYF
TRBD2,NA,TRBJ2-1,TRBV2,TGTGCCAGCAGAGAAGAAGCGGGAGTCAGGAATGAGCAGTTCTTC,CASREEAGVRNEQFF
NA,NA,TRBJ2-1,TRBV7-2,TGTGCCAGCAGCTTGTCCGGGGACGACAACAATGAGCAGTTCTTC,CASSLSGDDNNEQFF
NA,NA,TRBJ2-1,TRBV7-2,TGTGCCAGCAGCTTGGGGGGGCTAGCGATCTACAATGAGCAGTTCTTC,CASSLGGLAIYNEQFF
TRBD1,NA,TRBJ2-5,TRBV5-6,TGTGCCAGCAGCTTGATCGGGACAGGGCAAGAGACCCAGTACTTC,CASSLIGTGQETQYF
TRBD1,many,TRBJ2-7,TRBV29-1,TGCAGCGTTGAGGGGACAGCGTTTTCCTACGAGCAGTACTTC,CSVEGTAFSYEQYF
TRBD2,NA,TRBJ2-3,TRBV7-9,TGTGCCAGCAGCCCGCCCGGGACTAGCGGGGGGGATACGCAGTATTTT,CASSPPGTSGGDTQYF
NA,NA,TRBJ2-7,TRBV7-9,TGTGCCAGCAGCTTACTCGACGAGCAGTACTTC,CASSLLDEQYF
NA,NA,TRBJ1-1,TRBV5-1,TGCGCCAGCAGTTACGGACAGTACACTGAAGCTTTCTTT,CASSYGQYTEAFF
NA,NA,TRBJ1-1,TRBV7-2,TGTGCCAGCAGCCCAACGGGACGTTTCCCAGCTTTCTTT,CASSPTGRFPAFF
NA,once,TRBJ2-2,TRBV2,TGTGCCAGCAACCAGTACACCGGGGAGCTGTTTTTT,CASNQYTGELFF
TRBD2,NA,TRBJ2-1,TRBV7-2,TGTGCCAGCAGCTTAGGAACCGAGCGGGAGACCCTCTACAATGAGCAGTTCTTC,CASSLGTERETLYNEQFF
NA,few,TRBJ1-2,TRBV19,TGTGCCAGTAGTCCTCAGGACAGTCGAACTAACTATGGCTACACCTTC,CASSPQDSRTNYGYTF
NA,once,TRBJ1-2,TRBV27,TGTGCCAGCAGAAAACATAGAGCCAGCTATGGCTACACCTTC,CASRKHRASYGYTF
TRBD1,NA,TRBJ2-7,TRBV18,TGTGCCAGCTCCGGGACAGGGGCCTCCTACGAGCAGTACTTC,CASSGTGASYEQYF
NA,NA,TRBJ1-1,TRBV7-2,TGTGCCAGCAGCCCCATTAGGGGCCCGGGAACTGAAGCTTTCTTT,CASSPIRGPGTEAFF
NA,NA,TRBJ1-2,TRBV10-3,TGTGCCATCAGTCCAAGTCAGGGGATTTTGGCTAACTATGGCTACACCTTC,CAISPSQGILANYGYTF
NA,NA,TRBJ2-5,TRBV5-6,TGTGCCAGCACCCCGGAGGGGGCCGAAGCTGATGGGACCCAGTACTTC,CASTPEGAEADGTQYF
NA,NA,TRBJ1-2,TRBV11-2,TGTGCCAGCAGCCCAGTAGGCGGTTCCGGCTACACCTTC,CASSPVGGSGYTF
NA,NA,TRBJ1-2,TRBV19,TGTGCCAGTATCCCCCTCGGCAGCGCTAACTATGGCTACACCTTC,CASIPLGSANYGYTF
NA,few,TRBJ1-5,TRBV29-1,TGCAGCGTTGCAGGGGACAATCAGCCCCAGCATTTT,CSVAGDNQPQHF
TRBD1,NA,TRBJ2-7,TRBV5-1,TGCGCCAGCAGCTTATATGGGACAGGGACTGGGGAGCAGTACTTC,CASSLYGTGTGEQYF
NA,few,TRBJ1-2,TRBV2,TGTGCCAGCAGTGAAGGGACGGGACCCTCTAGAACCTTC,CASSEGTGPSRTF
NA,NA,TRBJ1-1,TRBV6-5,TGTGCCAGCAGTCCAGGGACCACTGAAGCTTTCTTT,CASSPGTTEAFF
TRBD2,once,TRBJ2-1,TRBV9,TGTGCCAGCAGCCCCGTACTGACTAGCGGCTACAATGAGCAGTTCTTC,CASSPVLTSGYNEQFF
NA,NA,TRBJ2-7,TRBV10-3,TGTGCCTCCTCCACGGGACTCCAAGACGAGCAGTACTTC,CASSTGLQDEQYF
NA,NA,TRBJ1-3,TRBV4-1,TGCGCCAGCAGCCAAACAGGGAATTCTGGAAACACCATATATTTT,CASSQTGNSGNTIYF
TRBD1,NA,TRBJ1-4,TRBV5-1,TGCGCCAGCAGCGCTCAGGGGGCGTCTAATGAAAAACTGTTTTTT,CASSAQGASNEKLFF
NA,NA,TRBJ2-4,TRBV27,TGTGCCAGCAGTTATACGGCTCAAAACATTCAGTACTTC,CASSYTAQNIQYF
NA,few,TRBJ1-2,TRBV5-1,TGCGCCAGCAGCCTGATTCCAGGGTTCCTTCTCGGCTACACCTTC,CASSLIPGFLLGYTF